This T cell receptor beta chain was found in a study of breast tumors, draining lymph nodes, adjacent tissues. Study outcomes and limitations: Data fit most tumor T cells coming from lymph node, expanding in tumor. Tumor and nontumor repertoires were significantly more similar in luminal-like than in basal-like breast cancer. That most tumor T cells come from lymph nodes remained unproven.

TCRdb reanalysed the multiplex PCR reads using MiXCR and keeps one entry per CDR3 protein. The sample comprises roughly 260,000 distinct CDR3 sequences, around 30% of which are singletons, and 0.85% to 1.2% rests with the top ten. With regard to this clonotype: Its antigen is undetermined.

Samples came from axillary lymph nodes draining the breast cancer. This CDR3 comprises 17 residues. The chain couples TRBV12-2 to TRBJ1-2; TRBD1 was called by the table and not checked on the DNA. TRBV12-2 counts as a pseudogene. The source material was axillary lymph node tissue. The source is a female donor with breast cancer. Some clones in this sample may be carry-over from other donors' samples. CDR3 sequence (DNA): TGTGCAAGTCGCCCCGACAACACCGGGACAGCGAACTTGGGCTACACCTTC. Protein sequence: CASRPDNTGTANLGYTF.